Presented here are 16 T cell receptor beta chains from one specimen sequenced in a study of blood T cell repertoires in COVID-19. Sequencing was performed with immunoSEQ multiplex PCR; in TCRdb, only in-frame clones are kept and a portion is missing. The data hold a few hundred thousand clones, with roughly nine tenths observed a single time. The sample comprised peripheral blood. The receptors shown here come from a man in his fifties or sixties with acute or convalescent COVID-19.

The gene calls are TRBV7-2 and TRBJ1-2; D is unclear. The CDR3 loop spans 14 amino acids. V shed 5 bases and J shed 4 bases, with 14 bases lying between them. Per germline, CDR1 SGHTA and CDR2 FQGNSA. The DNA for the CDR3 is TGTGCCAGCAGCCCGGGGAGGTCTGGCTATGGCTACACCTTC. Encoded protein: CASSPGRSGYGYTF.

DNA for the CDR3: TGTGCCAGCAGTCAACCTGATTACGGTGAGACCCAGTACTTC. Translating gives CASSQPDYGETQYF. The J gene is TRBJ2-5, the V gene TRBV6-2 or TRBV6-3; D unresolved. The CDR3 contains 14 residues. Deletions cut 5 bases from V and 5 bases from J, with 15 bases between. CDR1 and CDR2 (germline): MNHEY, SVGEGT.

The chain recombines TRBV5-4 with TRBJ1-2, with D possibly matching TRBD1 (6 bases). Deletions cut 2 bases from V and 2 bases from J, with 10 bases between. The germline CDR1 and CDR2 sequences are SGHNT and YYREEE (reference sequence). This CDR3 comprises 14 residues. Here the CDR3 reads CASSLQGSNYGYTF. CDR3 nucleotide sequence: TGTGCCAGCAGCTTACAGGGATCCAACTATGGCTACACCTTC.

The V gene is TRBV30, the J gene TRBJ2-7; D is ambiguous. Trimming stripped 2 bases from V and 2 bases from J, with 13 bases between. The CDR3 is made up of 14 amino acids. Germline V lookup: CDR1 GTSNPN, CDR2 SVGIG (reference sequence). The CDR3 DNA reads TGTGCCTGGAGTAAACCCCCTAGAGCCTACGAGCAGTACTTC. Protein product: CAWSKPPRAYEQYF.

The chain employs TRBV27 and TRBJ2-6, with TRBD1 matching over 7 bases. Unmatched junction bases numbered 6, after V lost 4 bases and J lost 0 bases. The CDR3 contains 17 residues. From germline, CDR1 is MNHEY and CDR2 SMNVEV (reference sequence). This CDR3 is CASSSGQVLSGANVLTF. The CDR3 region has the DNA TGTGCCAGCAGTTCAGGACAGGTACTCTCTGGGGCCAACGTCCTGACTTTC.

This chain connects TRBV7-9 to TRBJ1-4; 7 bases fit TRBD1. The junction had 13 bases not matched to a gene; V was cut back by 4 bases and J by 5 bases. This CDR3 is 17 amino acids long. Germline loops: CDR1 SEHNR, CDR2 FQNEAQ (reference sequence). As DNA, the CDR3 is TGTGCCAGCAGCTCTCCTCTCGAGGGACAGTCAAATGAAAAACTGTTTTTT. Its protein is CASSSPLEGQSNEKLFF.

CDR3 nucleotides: TGCGCCAGCAGCTCAGGACTAGCGGGAACCCCCTACGAGCAGTACTTC. It specifies CASSSGLAGTPYEQYF. The chain joins TRBV5-1 to TRBJ2-7; TRBD2 agrees at 12 bases. In germline, CDR1 is SGHRS, CDR2 YFSETQ. Losses at the gene ends were 3 bases for V and 2 bases for J; bases not matched to a gene: 6. This CDR3 region has 16 residues.

The chain couples TRBV11-2 to TRBJ2-7, with 11 positions matching TRBD2. Losses at the gene ends were 5 bases for V and 6 bases for J; bases not matched to a gene: 12. CDR1 and CDR2 (germline): SGHAT, FQNNGV. The CDR3 totals 16 residues. In DNA, the CDR3 is TGTGCCAGCAGCGCTCGGACTAGCGGGTACTTAGTCGAGCAGTACTTC. This codes for CASSARTSGYLVEQYF.

The genes are TRBV30 and TRBJ2-1; tentative D call: TRBD1 (5 bases). The germline V gene has CDR1 GTSNPN and CDR2 SVGIG (reference sequence). The CDR3 runs 19 residues. Trimming took 0 bases from V and 0 from J, leaving 21 bases between them. Here the CDR3 reads CAWSVRDSSPLSSYNEQFF. Here the CDR3 DNA reads TGTGCCTGGAGTGTCCGAGACAGCTCTCCACTTAGCTCCTACAATGAGCAGTTCTTC.

The chain recombines TRBV6-5 with TRBJ2-1; weak D call: TRBD2 (7 bases). V lost 0 bases to trimming and J lost 6 bases, with 15 bases between them. This CDR3 has 16 amino acids. Germline CDR1 MNHEY, CDR2 SVGAGI. The DNA of the CDR3 is TGTGCCAGCAGTTACTCGGGGACATGGGGGGGCAATGAGCAGTTCTTC. This codes for CASSYSGTWGGNEQFF.

This chain connects TRBV5-4 to TRBJ2-2; D ambiguous. This CDR3 is built from 13 residues. Per the germline V gene, CDR1 is SGHNT and CDR2 is YYREEE (reference sequence). V dropped 4 bases and J dropped 4 bases, with 8 bases sitting between them. CDR3 region: CASSLRVTGELFF. DNA for the CDR3: TGTGCCAGCAGCCTCCGGGTCACCGGGGAGCTGTTTTTT.

This rearrangement joins TRBV28 to TRBJ1-5; 7 nucleotides agree with TRBD1. After removal of 1 base from V and 3 bases from J, the junction contained 6 bases not matched to a gene. This CDR3 is 16 amino acids long. CDR1 is MDHEN and CDR2 is SYDVKM in the germline V gene. CDR3 residues: CASSLSRTGINQPQHF. In nucleotides, the CDR3 is TGTGCCAGCAGTTTATCGAGGACAGGTATCAATCAGCCCCAGCATTTT. The full variable domain, completed using reference TRBV28 and TRBJ1-5, is DVKVTQSSRYLVKRTGEKVFLECVQDMDHENMFWYRQDPGLGLRLIYFSYDVKMKEKGDIPEGYSVSREKKERFSLILESASTNQTSMYLCASSLSRTGINQPQHFGDGTRLSIL.

The rearrangement links TRBV3-1 (or the pseudogene TRBV3-2) to TRBJ2-2; 7 bases fit TRBD1. The CDR3 length is 16 residues. The V and J ends lost 4 bases and 1 base, in that order; junction bases with no gene match: 6. Per germline, CDR1 LGHDT and CDR2 YNNKEL (reference sequence). The CDR3 sequence: CASSRGGQQNTGELFF. The DNA for the CDR3 is TGTGCCAGCAGCCGAGGGGGACAGCAGAACACCGGGGAGCTGTTTTTT.

This clone has just a few counts. This chain uses TRBV7-9 with TRBJ2-1; a weak D match, TRBD2 (6 bases). V shed 3 bases and J shed 8 bases, with 11 bases lying between them. This CDR3 comprises 13 residues. From germline, CDR1 is SEHNR and CDR2 FQNEAQ (reference sequence). Here the CDR3 DNA reads TGTGCCAGCAGCTTCGGGGGATCCGATGAGCAGTTCTTC. Translated: CASSFGGSDEQFF.

The gene calls are TRBV27 and TRBJ1-1, with TRBD1 identical over 9 bases. The ends lost 8 bases at V and 3 bases at J; junction bases unmatched: 4. Germline CDR1 reads MNHEY; CDR2 reads SMNVEV (reference sequence). The CDR3 spans 13 residues. CDR3 bases: TGTGCCAGCGGGGGACAGGGTGACACTGAAGCTTTCTTT. It is translated as CASGGQGDTEAFF.

The CDR3 DNA is TGTGCCAGCAGAGGGACAGGGGCCGATTGGAACACTGAAGCTTTCTTT. As protein: CASRGTGADWNTEAFF. The V gene is TRBV2, the J gene TRBJ1-1; 10 bases are a match to TRBD1. Germline assignment: CDR1 SNHLY and CDR2 FYNNEI. The CDR3 totals 16 residues. Trimming at V came to 6 bases and at J to 1 base, leaving 8 bases not matched to a gene.